This TCR beta chain derives from a study of cytomegalovirus exposure and HLA in healthy donors. Study conclusions and caveats: A later analysis reportedly found that, within productive TCRs, an Asian-associated ancestry cluster had fewer N-insertions than the mean observed across the roughly 630 donors.

With V trimmed by 6 bases and J by 2 bases, 4 bases remained unmatched. The CDR3 is 16 residues long. Germline CDR1 is MDHEN and CDR2 is SYDVKM. Concerning this clone: Its antigen remains unidentified.

PCR used 60 Vbeta primers and 13 Jbeta primers. Per the original methods: Later, roughly 80 million unique TCR beta chains were counted in an analysis, and some 11 million of them were shared. Produced via immunoSEQ multiplex PCR; TCRdb's table is partial and in-frame only. From that table come the V and J calls and clone size; the DNA was used to work out D and trimming. Of over 100,000 clones listed, 74% are singletons. Sequencing was done on a sample of PBMCs. The TCR comes from a human donor in good health. The chain joins TRBV28 to TRBJ2-2, with 12 bases matching TRBD1. CDR3 loop: CASRTGQGANTGELFF. Written as DNA, the CDR3 is TGTGCCAGCAGAACGGGACAGGGGGCTAACACCGGGGAGCTGTTTTTT.